The count of the clone carrying this T cell receptor beta chain is one. TCRdb keeps only in-frame clones here, not all; method: immunoSEQ multiplex PCR. This sample yields 65,000 to 90,000 clones, of which roughly 89% are seen a single time; roughly a tenth belongs to the top ten. This entry is derived from a study of control samples from healthy donors and cancer patients. The J segment lost 3 bases and the V segment lost 5 bases, leaving 10 bases of the junction unmatched. The V gene's germline CDR1 is SGHDT and CDR2 YYEEEE. The CDR3 covers 16 residues. The material sequenced was PBMCs. This TCR was sampled from a woman aged 45-65 years with colorectal cancer. The chain carries TRBV5-6 and TRBJ2-3; 9 nucleotides agree with TRBD2. CDR3 amino acids: CASSTSRLAVTDTQYF. The CDR3 DNA reads as TGTGCCAGCAGTACCTCTCGACTAGCGGTGACAGATACGCAGTATTTT. Combining the CDR3 with reference TRBV5-6 and TRBJ2-3 gives the whole variable domain DAGVTQSPTHLIKTRGQQVTLRCSPKSGHDTVSWYQQALGQGPQFIFQYYEEEERQRGNFPDRFSGHQFPNYSSELNVNALLLGDSALYLCASSTSRLAVTDTQYFGPGTRLTVL.